The clone carrying this TCR beta chain was picked up one time. PCR primers comprised 60 Vbeta and 13 Jbeta primers. The assay was immunoSEQ multiplex PCR, and TCRdb's table has in-frame clones only and misses some. This sample has about 180,000 clones, with around 80% found just once. This sample was included in a study of cytomegalovirus exposure and HLA in healthy donors. The sequencing sample was made of PBMCs. The clonotype comes from a girl aged 10-17 years in good health and CMV-seropositive.

CDR3: CASSSGHSNTEAFF. The CDR3 DNA follows: TGTGCCAGCAGCTCGGGACACTCGAACACTGAAGCTTTCTTT. The chain joins TRBV7-9 to TRBJ1-1; a possible D gene is TRBD1 (6 bases). V lost 4 bases, J lost 1 base, and 10 bases lay in between. This CDR3 comprises 14 residues. Germline-derived CDR1 and CDR2 are SEHNR and FQNEAQ (reference sequence).